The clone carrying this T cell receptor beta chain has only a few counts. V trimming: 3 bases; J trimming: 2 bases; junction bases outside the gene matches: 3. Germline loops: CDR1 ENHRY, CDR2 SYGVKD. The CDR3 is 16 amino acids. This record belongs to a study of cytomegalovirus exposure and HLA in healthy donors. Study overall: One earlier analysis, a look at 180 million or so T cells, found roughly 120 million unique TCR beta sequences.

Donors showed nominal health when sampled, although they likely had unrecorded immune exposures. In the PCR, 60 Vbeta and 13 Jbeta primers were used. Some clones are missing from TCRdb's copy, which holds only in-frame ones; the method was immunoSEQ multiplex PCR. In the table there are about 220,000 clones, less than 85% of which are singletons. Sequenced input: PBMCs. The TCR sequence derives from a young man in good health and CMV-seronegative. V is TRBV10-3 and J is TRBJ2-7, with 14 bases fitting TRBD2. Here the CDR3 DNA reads TGTGCCATCAGTGACCGGACTAGCGGGAGGCCCTACGAGCAGTACTTC. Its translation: CAISDRTSGRPYEQYF.